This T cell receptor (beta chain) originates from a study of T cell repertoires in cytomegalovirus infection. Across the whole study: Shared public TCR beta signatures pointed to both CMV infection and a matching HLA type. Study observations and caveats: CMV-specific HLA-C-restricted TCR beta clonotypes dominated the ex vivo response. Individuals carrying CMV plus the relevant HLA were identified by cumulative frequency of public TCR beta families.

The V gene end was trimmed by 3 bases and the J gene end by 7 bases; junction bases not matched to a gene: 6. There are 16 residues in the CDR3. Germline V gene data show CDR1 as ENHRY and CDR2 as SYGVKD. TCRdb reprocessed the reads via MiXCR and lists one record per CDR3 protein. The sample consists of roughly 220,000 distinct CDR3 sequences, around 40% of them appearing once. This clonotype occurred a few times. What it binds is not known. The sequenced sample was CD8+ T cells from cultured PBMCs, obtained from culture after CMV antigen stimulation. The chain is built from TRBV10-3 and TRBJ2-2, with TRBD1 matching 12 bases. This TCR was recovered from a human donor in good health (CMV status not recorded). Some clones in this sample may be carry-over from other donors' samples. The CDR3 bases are TGTGCCATCAGTGAAGAGGGACAGGGGGCGTTCGGGGAGCTGTTTTTT. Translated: CAISEEGQGAFGELFF.